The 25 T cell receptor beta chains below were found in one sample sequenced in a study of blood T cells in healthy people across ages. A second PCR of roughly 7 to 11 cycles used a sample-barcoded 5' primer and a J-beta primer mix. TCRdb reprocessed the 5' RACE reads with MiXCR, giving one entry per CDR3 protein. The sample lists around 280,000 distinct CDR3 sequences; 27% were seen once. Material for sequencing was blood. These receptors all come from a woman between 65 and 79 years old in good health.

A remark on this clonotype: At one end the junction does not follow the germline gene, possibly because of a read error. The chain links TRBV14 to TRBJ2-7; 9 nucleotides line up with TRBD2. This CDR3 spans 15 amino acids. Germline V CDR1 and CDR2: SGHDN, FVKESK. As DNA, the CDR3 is TGTGCCAGCAGCAAAGATGGACTAGCGATTGTCGAGCAGTACTTC. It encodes CASSKDGLAIVEQYF.

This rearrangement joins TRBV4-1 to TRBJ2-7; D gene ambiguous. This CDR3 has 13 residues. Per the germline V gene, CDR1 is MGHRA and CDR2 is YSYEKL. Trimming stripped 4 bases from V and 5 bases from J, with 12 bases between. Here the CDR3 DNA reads TGCGCCAGCAGCCGACTCGATAGTCACGAGCAGTACTTC. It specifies CASSRLDSHEQYF.

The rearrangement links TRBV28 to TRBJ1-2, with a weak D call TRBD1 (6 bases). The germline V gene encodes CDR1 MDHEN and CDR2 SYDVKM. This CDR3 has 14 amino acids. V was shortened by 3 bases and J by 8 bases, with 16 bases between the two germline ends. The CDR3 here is CASSFAGASRGYTF. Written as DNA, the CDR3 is TGTGCCAGCAGTTTTGCGGGGGCTTCTCGCGGCTACACCTTC.

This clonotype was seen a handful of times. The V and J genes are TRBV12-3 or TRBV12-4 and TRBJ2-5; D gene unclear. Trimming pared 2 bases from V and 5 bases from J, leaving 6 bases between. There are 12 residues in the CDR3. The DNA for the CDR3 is TGTGCCAGCAGTTTAATATTGGAGACCCAGTACTTC. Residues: CASSLILETQYF.

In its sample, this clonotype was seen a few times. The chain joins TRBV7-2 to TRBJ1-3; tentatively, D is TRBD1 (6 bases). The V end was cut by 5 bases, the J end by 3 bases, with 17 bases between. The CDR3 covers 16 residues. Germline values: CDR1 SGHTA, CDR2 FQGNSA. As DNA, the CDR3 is TGTGCCAGCAGCCCCCCCCGGGGGGCACTTGGAAACACCATATATTTT. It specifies CASSPPRGALGNTIYF. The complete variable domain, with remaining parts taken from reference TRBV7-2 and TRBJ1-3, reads GAGVSQSPSNKVTEKGKDVELRCDPISGHTALYWYRQSLGQGLEFLIYFQGNSAPDKSGLPSDRFSAERTGGSVSTLTIQRTQQEDSAVYLCASSPPRGALGNTIYFGEGSWLTVV.

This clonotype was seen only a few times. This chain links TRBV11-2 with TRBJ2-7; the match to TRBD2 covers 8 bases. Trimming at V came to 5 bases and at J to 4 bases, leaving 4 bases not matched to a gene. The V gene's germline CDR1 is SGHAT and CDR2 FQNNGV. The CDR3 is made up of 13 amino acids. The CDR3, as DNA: TGTGCCAGCAGCGTGGGACTAGTTTACGAGCAGTACTTC. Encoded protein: CASSVGLVYEQYF.

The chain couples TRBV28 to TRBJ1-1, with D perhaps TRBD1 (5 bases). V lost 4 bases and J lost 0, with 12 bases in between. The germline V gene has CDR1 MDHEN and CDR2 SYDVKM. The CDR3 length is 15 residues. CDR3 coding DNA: TGTGCCAGCAGTTCGCCGGGACTTCTGAACACTGAAGCTTTCTTT. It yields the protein CASSSPGLLNTEAFF.

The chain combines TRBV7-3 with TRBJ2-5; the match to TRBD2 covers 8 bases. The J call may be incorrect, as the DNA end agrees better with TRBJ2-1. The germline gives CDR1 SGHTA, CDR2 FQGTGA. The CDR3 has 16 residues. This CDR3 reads CASSLQGVAGRNEQFF. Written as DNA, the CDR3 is TGTGCCAGCAGTCTTCAAGGGGTAGCGGGACGGAATGAGCAGTTCTTC.

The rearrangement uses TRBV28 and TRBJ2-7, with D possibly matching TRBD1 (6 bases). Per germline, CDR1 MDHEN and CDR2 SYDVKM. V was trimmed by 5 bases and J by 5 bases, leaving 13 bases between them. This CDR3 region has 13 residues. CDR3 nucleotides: TGTGCCAGCAGTCGAGACAGGTTGGACGAGCAGTACTTC. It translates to CASSRDRLDEQYF.

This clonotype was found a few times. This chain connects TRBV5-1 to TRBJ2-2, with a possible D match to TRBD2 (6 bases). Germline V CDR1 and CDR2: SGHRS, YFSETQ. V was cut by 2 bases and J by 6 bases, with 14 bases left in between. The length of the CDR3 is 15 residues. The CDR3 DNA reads TGCGCCAGCAGCTTTATGGCGGGGCCTGCCGGGGAGCTGTTTTTT. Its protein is CASSFMAGPAGELFF.

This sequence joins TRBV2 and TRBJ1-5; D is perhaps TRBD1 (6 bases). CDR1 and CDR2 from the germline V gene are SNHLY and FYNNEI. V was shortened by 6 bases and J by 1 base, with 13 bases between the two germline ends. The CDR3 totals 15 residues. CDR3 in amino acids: CASRYKTGSNQPQHF. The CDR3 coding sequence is TGTGCCAGCAGATATAAGACAGGAAGCAATCAGCCCCAGCATTTT.

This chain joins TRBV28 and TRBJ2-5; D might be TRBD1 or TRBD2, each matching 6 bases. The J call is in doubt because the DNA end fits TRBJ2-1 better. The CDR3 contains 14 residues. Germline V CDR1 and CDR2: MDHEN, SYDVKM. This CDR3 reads CATNGGDSINEQFF. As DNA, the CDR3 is TGTGCCACCAACGGGGGCGACAGTATCAATGAGCAGTTCTTC.

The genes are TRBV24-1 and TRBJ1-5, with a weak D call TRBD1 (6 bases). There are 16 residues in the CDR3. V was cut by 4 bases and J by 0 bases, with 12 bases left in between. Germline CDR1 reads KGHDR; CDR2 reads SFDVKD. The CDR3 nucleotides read TGTGCCACCAGTGACGCCGGACAGTCTAGCAATCAGCCCCAGCATTTT. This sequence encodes CATSDAGQSSNQPQHF.

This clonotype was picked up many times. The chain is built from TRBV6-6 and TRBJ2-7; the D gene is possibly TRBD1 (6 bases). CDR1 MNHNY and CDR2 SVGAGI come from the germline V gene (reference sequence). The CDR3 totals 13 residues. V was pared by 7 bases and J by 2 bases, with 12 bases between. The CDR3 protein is CASNPTGPYEQYF. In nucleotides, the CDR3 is TGTGCCAGCAACCCGACAGGACCCTACGAGCAGTACTTC.

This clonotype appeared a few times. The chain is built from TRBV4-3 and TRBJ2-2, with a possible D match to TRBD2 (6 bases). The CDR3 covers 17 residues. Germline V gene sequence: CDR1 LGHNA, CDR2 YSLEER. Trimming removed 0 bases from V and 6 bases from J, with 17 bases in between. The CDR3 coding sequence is TGCGCCAGCAGCCAAGACGCGGCGGGAATTCCTCCCGGGGAGCTGTTTTTT. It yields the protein CASSQDAAGIPPGELFF.

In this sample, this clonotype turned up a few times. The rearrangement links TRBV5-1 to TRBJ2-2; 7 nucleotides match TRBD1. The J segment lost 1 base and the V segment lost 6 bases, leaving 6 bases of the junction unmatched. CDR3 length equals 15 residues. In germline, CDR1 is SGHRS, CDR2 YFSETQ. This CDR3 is CASMVGTVNTGELFF. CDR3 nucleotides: TGCGCCAGCATGGTAGGGACAGTGAACACCGGGGAGCTGTTTTTT. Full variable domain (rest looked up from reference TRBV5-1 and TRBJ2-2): KAGVTQTPRYLIKTRGQQVTLSCSPISGHRSVSWYQQTPGQGLQFLFEYFSETQRNKGNFPGRFSGRQFSNSRSEMNVSTLELGDSALYLCASMVGTVNTGELFFGEGSRLTVL.

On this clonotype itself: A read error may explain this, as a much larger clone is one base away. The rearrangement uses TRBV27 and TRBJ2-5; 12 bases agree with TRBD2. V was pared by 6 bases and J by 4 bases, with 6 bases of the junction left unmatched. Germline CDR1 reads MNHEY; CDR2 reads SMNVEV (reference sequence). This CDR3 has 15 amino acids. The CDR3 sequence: CASRRLAGDLETQYF. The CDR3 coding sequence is TGTGCCAGCAGAAGACTAGCGGGAGACCTAGAGACCCAGTACTTC.

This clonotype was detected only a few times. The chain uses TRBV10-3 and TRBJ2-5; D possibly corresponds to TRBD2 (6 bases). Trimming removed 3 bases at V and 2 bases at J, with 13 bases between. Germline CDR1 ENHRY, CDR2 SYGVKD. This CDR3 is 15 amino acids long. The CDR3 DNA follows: TGTGCCATCAGTGACGCCACGGGACTTCAAGAGACCCAGTACTTC. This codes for CAISDATGLQETQYF.

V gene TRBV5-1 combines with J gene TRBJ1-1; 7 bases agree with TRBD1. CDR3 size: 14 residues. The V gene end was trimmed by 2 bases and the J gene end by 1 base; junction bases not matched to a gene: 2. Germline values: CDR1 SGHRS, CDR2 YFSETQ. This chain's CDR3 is CASSFNRGNTEAFF. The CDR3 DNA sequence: TGCGCCAGCAGCTTCAACAGGGGGAACACTGAAGCTTTCTTT.

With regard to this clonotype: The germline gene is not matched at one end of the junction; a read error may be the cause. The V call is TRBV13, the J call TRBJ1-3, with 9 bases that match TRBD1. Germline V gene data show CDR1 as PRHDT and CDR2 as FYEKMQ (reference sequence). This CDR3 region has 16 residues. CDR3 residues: CASSFWTGAAGDTIYF. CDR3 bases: TGTGCCAGCAGCTTCTGGACAGGGGCAGCTGGAGACACCATATATTTT.

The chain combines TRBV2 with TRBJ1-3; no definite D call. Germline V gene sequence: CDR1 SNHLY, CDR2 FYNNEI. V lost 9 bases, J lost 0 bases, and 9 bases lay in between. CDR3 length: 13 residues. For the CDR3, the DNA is TGTGCCAGTCAGATCAACTCTGGAAACACCATATATTTT. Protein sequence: CASQINSGNTIYF.

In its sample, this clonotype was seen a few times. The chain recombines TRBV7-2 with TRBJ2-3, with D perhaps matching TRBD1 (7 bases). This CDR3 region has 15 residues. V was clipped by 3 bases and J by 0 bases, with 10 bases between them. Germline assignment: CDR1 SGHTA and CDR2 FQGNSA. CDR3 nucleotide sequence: TGTGCCAGCAGCTTGGGGGGACAGAGCACAGATACGCAGTATTTT. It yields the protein CASSLGGQSTDTQYF.

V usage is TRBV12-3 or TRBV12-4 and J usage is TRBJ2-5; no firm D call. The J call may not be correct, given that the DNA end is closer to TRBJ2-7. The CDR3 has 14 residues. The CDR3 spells CASSLGSNSYEQYF. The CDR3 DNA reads TGTGCCAGCAGTTTAGGGAGCAACTCCTACGAGCAGTACTTC.

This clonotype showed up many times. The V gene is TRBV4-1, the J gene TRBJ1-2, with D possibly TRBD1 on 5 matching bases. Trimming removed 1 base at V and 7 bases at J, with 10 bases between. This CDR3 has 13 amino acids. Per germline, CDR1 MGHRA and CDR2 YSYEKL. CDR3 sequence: CASSQVLGLGYTF. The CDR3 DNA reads TGCGCCAGCAGCCAAGTGCTGGGGCTTGGCTACACCTTC.

CDR3 DNA sequence: TGCAGTGCTAGAGACCGGACAGGTTTGTACGAGCAGTACTTC. This encodes CSARDRTGLYEQYF. The rearrangement links TRBV20-1 to TRBJ2-7; TRBD1 aligns across 7 bases. J lost 4 bases, V lost 0 bases, and 6 bases had no gene match. CDR1 and CDR2 from the germline V gene are DFQATT and SNEGSKA (reference sequence). The CDR3 loop spans 14 amino acids.